The sequence of this T cell receptor (beta chain) was determined in a study of technical replicates of blood from a few donors. CDR1 is MRHNA, CDR2 SNTAGT, per germline. This CDR3 region has 13 residues. V was cut by 4 bases and J by 0 bases, with 6 bases left in between. Profiled with immunoSEQ multiplex PCR; TCRdb holds only in-frame clones, not every one. The repertoire holds about 81,000 clones, with 90% to 96% as singletons. This chain connects TRBV6-4 to TRBJ1-1, with D maybe TRBD1 (5 bases). The receptor was isolated from a human donor in good health. The sequencing sample was made of T cells isolated from PBMCs. The CDR3 is CASSATVNTEAFF. CDR3 DNA sequence: TGTGCCAGCAGTGCGACAGTGAACACTGAAGCTTTCTTT.